The 17 T cell receptor beta chains below were found in one sample sequenced in a study of neurological immune-mediated disorders. TCRdb ran MiXCR on the 5' RACE reads and lists one entry per CDR3 protein. The sample has about 43,000 distinct CDR3 sequences, about 13% seen once; the top ten hold roughly 1.3%. Specimen: PBMCs. These receptors were obtained from a female donor in good health.

This clonotype appeared many times. The chain has TRBV5-6 and TRBJ1-1; possibly TRBD1 for D (6 bases). CDR1 is SGHDT and CDR2 is YYEEEE in the germline V gene. The V end lost 3 bases, the J end lost 1 base, and 10 bases lay between the germline ends. The CDR3 runs 14 residues. CDR3 DNA sequence: TGTGCCAGCAGCTGGGGGACACCGAACACTGAAGCTTTCTTT. It translates to CASSWGTPNTEAFF. The full variable domain, rest sourced from reference TRBV5-6 and TRBJ1-1, is DAGVTQSPTHLIKTRGQQVTLRCSPKSGHDTVSWYQQALGQGPQFIFQYYEEEERQRGNFPDRFSGHQFPNYSSELNVNALLLGDSALYLCASSWGTPNTEAFFGQGTRLTVV.

In this sample, this clonotype turned up many times. The CDR3 region is CSASPGGSYEQYF. DNA of the CDR3: TGCAGTGCTAGTCCAGGCGGGAGTTACGAGCAGTACTTC. V gene TRBV20-1 combines with J gene TRBJ2-7; TRBD2 matches 7 bases. This CDR3 comprises 13 residues. Per germline, CDR1 DFQATT and CDR2 SNEGSKA (reference sequence). V trimming: 3 bases; J trimming: 4 bases; junction bases outside the gene matches: 6.

This clonotype occurred many times. The chain has TRBV5-1 and TRBJ2-6; 7 bases are a match to TRBD1. The CDR3 contains 18 residues. V lost 2 bases, J lost 0 bases, and 8 bases stayed unmatched. Germline loops: CDR1 SGHRS, CDR2 YFSETQ. The chain's CDR3 is CASSFLQGEFSGANVLTF. CDR3 bases: TGCGCCAGCAGCTTCCTTCAGGGGGAATTCTCTGGGGCCAACGTCCTGACTTTC.

This clonotype was seen at least ten times. This chain connects TRBV27 to TRBJ2-7, with D possibly being TRBD2 (6 bases). From germline, CDR1 is MNHEY and CDR2 SMNVEV (reference sequence). The CDR3 extends over 11 amino acids. The V end was cut by 6 bases, the J end by 9 bases, with 12 bases between. The chain's CDR3 is CASSPGLLQYF. As DNA, the CDR3 is TGTGCCAGCAGCCCGGGACTTTTGCAGTACTTC.

This clonotype was counted many times. The V gene is TRBV15, the J gene TRBJ2-7; D is possibly TRBD2 (7 bases). This CDR3 has 17 residues. Germline values: CDR1 LNHNV, CDR2 YYDKDF (reference sequence). V lost 0 bases, J lost 0 bases, and 15 bases lay in between. The CDR3 protein is CATSRDGRRGRSYEQYF. CDR3 sequence (DNA): TGTGCCACCAGCAGAGATGGTAGGCGGGGGCGCTCCTACGAGCAGTACTTC. The full variable domain, completed using reference TRBV15 and TRBJ2-7, is DAMVIQNPRYQVTQFGKPVTLSCSQTLNHNVMYWYQQKSSQAPKLLFHYYDKDFNNEADTPDNFQSRRPNTSFCFLDIRSPGLGDTAMYLCATSRDGRRGRSYEQYFGPGTRLTVT.

This clonotype showed up many times. The gene calls are TRBV6-5 and TRBJ1-4; D not resolved. This CDR3 spans 14 amino acids. The germline gives CDR1 MNHEY, CDR2 SVGAGI. V was shortened by 2 bases and J by 3 bases, with 7 bases between the two germline ends. CDR3 amino acids: CASSYVGPNEKLFF. CDR3 sequence (DNA): TGTGCCAGCAGTTACGTAGGACCTAATGAAAAACTGTTTTTT.

There are many counts of this clonotype. The rearrangement uses TRBV6-6 and TRBJ2-2; D tentatively fits TRBD1 or TRBD2 (5 bases each). CDR1 MNHNY and CDR2 SVGAGI come from the germline V gene (reference sequence). V was trimmed by 7 bases and J by 0 bases, leaving 12 bases between them. This CDR3 spans 15 amino acids. The CDR3 protein is CASTYGAANTGELFF. CDR3 in DNA: TGTGCCAGCACCTACGGGGCCGCGAACACCGGGGAGCTGTTTTTT.

This clonotype was detected ten times or more. This rearrangement joins TRBV5-4 to TRBJ2-5; D not resolved. The germline CDR1 and CDR2 sequences are SGHNT and YYREEE (reference sequence). V gave up 1 base and J gave up 5 bases, with 6 bases separating them. The length of the CDR3 is 12 residues. The CDR3 loop is CASSLLTETQYF. The CDR3 region has the DNA TGTGCCAGCAGCTTGTTGACGGAGACCCAGTACTTC.

At least ten counts were recorded for this clonotype. This rearrangement joins TRBV11-2 to TRBJ2-1, with D possibly called TRBD1 or TRBD2 (5 bases each). The CDR3 runs to 13 residues. V lost 5 bases to trimming and J lost 14 bases, with 19 bases between them. Looked up from germline, CDR1 is SGHAT and CDR2 is FQNNGV. CDR3 region: CASSPGPGTREFF. The CDR3 nucleotides are TGTGCCAGCAGCCCGGGACCGGGGACGCGGGAGTTCTTC.

Ten or more counts support this clonotype. The chain links TRBV12-3 or TRBV12-4 to TRBJ2-2; D ambiguous. The CDR3 covers 15 residues. V lost 6 bases to trimming and J lost 5 bases, with 16 bases between them. CDR3 residues: CASSPTTSRTGELFF. The DNA of the CDR3 is TGTGCCAGCAGCCCGACCACCAGCCGGACCGGGGAGCTGTTTTTT.

This clonotype was found many times. This chain joins TRBV5-5 and TRBJ2-7; D remains unclear. Germline V gene data show CDR1 as SGHKS and CDR2 as YYEKEE (reference sequence). This CDR3 comprises 11 residues. The germline V and J ends were trimmed by 3 bases and 6 bases, with 7 bases remaining between them. The CDR3 sequence: CASSSRIEQYF. CDR3 DNA: TGTGCCAGCAGCTCCCGGATCGAGCAGTACTTC.

This clonotype was counted ten times or more. The chain couples TRBV6-5 to TRBJ1-5; perhaps TRBD1 as D (6 bases). The CDR3 sequence is 15 residues long. CDR1 is MNHEY, CDR2 SVGAGI, per germline. V lost 5 bases and J 6 bases, leaving 17 bases between the germline ends. The CDR3 sequence: CASSLNRGLGQPQHF. CDR3 sequence (DNA): TGTGCCAGCAGTCTAAACCGGGGGCTCGGTCAGCCCCAGCATTTT.

In this sample, this clonotype turned up many times. The gene calls are TRBV11-2 and TRBJ2-5; D call uncertain. The CDR3 spans 12 residues. V was shortened by 1 base and J by 4 bases, with 4 bases between the two germline ends. CDR1 is SGHAT, CDR2 FQNNGV, per germline. The CDR3, as DNA: TGTGCCAGCAGCTTAGGATCAGAGACCCAGTACTTC. Amino acids: CASSLGSETQYF.

This clonotype was detected ten times or more. The chain employs TRBV2 and TRBJ1-5; D not certain. Per the germline V gene, CDR1 is SNHLY and CDR2 is FYNNEI. This CDR3 has 13 amino acids. Trimming removed 8 bases at V and 0 bases at J, with 8 bases between. The CDR3 sequence is CASGRDSNQPQHF. DNA of the CDR3: TGTGCCAGCGGAAGGGATAGCAATCAGCCCCAGCATTTT. The variable domain in full, completed from reference TRBV2 and TRBJ1-5, reads EPEVTQTPSHQVTQMGQEVILRCVPISNHLYFYWYRQILGQKVEFLVSFYNNEISEKSEIFDDQFSVERPDGSNFTLKIRSTKLEDSAMYFCASGRDSNQPQHFGDGTRLSIL.

The sample holds many counts of this clonotype. As DNA, the CDR3 is TGTGCCAGCAGCTTGTGGGGACAGGGGGCAAATGGGGCTTTCTTT. The encoded protein is CASSLWGQGANGAFF. V gene TRBV5-5 combines with J gene TRBJ1-1, with 12 bases matching TRBD1. Germline CDR1 is SGHKS and CDR2 is YYEKEE (reference sequence). The V and J ends lost 1 base and 11 bases, in that order; junction bases with no gene match: 9. The length of the CDR3 is 15 residues.

The table lists this clonotype with many counts. Written as DNA, the CDR3 is TGCAGTGCTAGAGAGGGTGGCGGCACTGAAGCTTTCTTT. Encoded protein: CSAREGGGTEAFF. The rearrangement joins TRBV20-1 to TRBJ1-1; D uncertain. Trimming left V 0 bases short and J 4 bases short, with 9 bases between. The CDR3 runs 13 residues. The V gene's germline CDR1 is DFQATT and CDR2 SNEGSKA (reference sequence).

This clonotype was found a few times. The rearrangement links TRBV6-6 to TRBJ2-7; TRBD1 is a possible D gene (5 bases). With 8 bases removed from V and 0 bases from J, the gap between germline ends came to 11 bases. This CDR3 region has 13 residues. Germline CDR1 is MNHNY and CDR2 is SVGAGI (reference sequence). CDR3 amino acids: CASSRQLSYEQYF. The CDR3 DNA sequence: TGTGCCAGCTCAAGACAGCTCTCCTACGAGCAGTACTTC.